These T cell receptor beta chains were read from a single sample in a study of shared clonotypes between healthy human individuals. Profiling relied on immunoSEQ multiplex PCR, and the TCRdb table lists in-frame clones only, not all of them. The sample lists approximately 1.9 million clones, 93% occurring once. Sequencing was done on a sample of naive CD8+ T cells from PBMCs. These receptors all stem from a man between 18 and 35 years old in good health. Some clones in this sample may be carry-over from other donors' samples. Each CDR3 is given with its conserved first and last residue. Fields, in order: V gene, D gene, J gene, CDR3 protein. D genes are given only for firm matches.

V: TRBV7-8; D: .; J: TRBJ1-5; CDR3: CASSLGSGDNQPQHF
V: TRBV6-5; D: TRBD2; J: TRBJ2-2; CDR3: CASSGAGGGELFF
V: TRBV28; D: .; J: TRBJ1-1; CDR3: CASSLLFARTGNTEAFF
V: TRBV10-3; D: TRBD2; J: TRBJ2-1; CDR3: CAISESASGRVIFNEQFF
V: TRBV5-4; D: .; J: TRBJ1-1; CDR3: CASSLGDLNTEAFF
V: TRBV4-3; D: .; J: TRBJ2-4; CDR3: CASSQGAKNIQYF
V: TRBV19; D: .; J: TRBJ2-7; CDR3: CASSIGGVTVSYEQYF
V: TRBV27; D: .; J: TRBJ2-3; CDR3: CASSRKLGFTDTQYF
V: TRBV7-9; D: .; J: TRBJ1-1; CDR3: CASSPSSTPRRVNTEAFF
V: TRBV15; D: .; J: TRBJ2-5; CDR3: CATSRKQQEQETQYF
V: TRBV28; D: .; J: TRBJ1-5; CDR3: CASSLLGPNRRSNQPQHF
V: TRBV9; D: TRBD2; J: TRBJ2-1; CDR3: CASSVAGGRDYNEQFF
V: TRBV15; D: .; J: TRBJ2-7; CDR3: CATSRVAETYEQYF
V: TRBV4-3; D: TRBD1; J: TRBJ2-2; CDR3: CASSRTPGQGISNGAGELFF
V: TRBV27; D: TRBD1; J: TRBJ1-2; CDR3: CASSLWAGGDGYTF
V: TRBV18; D: .; J: TRBJ2-7; CDR3: CASSPGPPRDEQYF
V: TRBV28; D: .; J: TRBJ2-5; CDR3: CASSLQGEEETQYF
V: TRBV6-5; D: .; J: TRBJ1-1; CDR3: CASSFRHIMNTEAFF
V: TRBV7-9; D: .; J: TRBJ1-4; CDR3: CASSLGSGDEKLFF
V: TRBV13; D: .; J: TRBJ2-1; CDR3: CASSLRLATVDEQFF
V: TRBV11-2; D: TRBD2; J: TRBJ2-7; CDR3: CASSLGWEGYEQYF
V: TRBV19; D: .; J: TRBJ1-2; CDR3: CASIPGRTSGYGYTF
V: TRBV4-1; D: .; J: TRBJ1-1; CDR3: CASSQEKYRDAGLF
V: TRBV6-4; D: TRBD2; J: TRBJ2-7; CDR3: CASSDRGLAGNEQYF
V: TRBV28; D: TRBD1; J: TRBJ2-7; CDR3: CASSLQGALDEQYF
V: TRBV4-3; D: .; J: TRBJ1-4; CDR3: CASSEVGFGEKLFF
V: TRBV7-9; D: .; J: TRBJ2-7; CDR3: CASSLSDGQFYEQYF
V: TRBV27; D: .; J: TRBJ2-7; CDR3: CASSLSGNSYEQYF
V: TRBV27; D: TRBD2; J: TRBJ2-7; CDR3: CASPSPPSGRSESSYEQYF
V: TRBV7-9; D: TRBD2; J: TRBJ2-7; CDR3: CASSWVAGGYYEQYF
V: TRBV27; D: TRBD1; J: TRBJ2-7; CDR3: CASSPGTGHEQYF
V: TRBV7-9; D: TRBD1; J: TRBJ1-5; CDR3: CASSPQGALGNQPQHF
V: TRBV9; D: TRBD2; J: TRBJ2-5; CDR3: CASSGGGQETQYF
V: TRBV2; D: .; J: TRBJ2-1; CDR3: CASIQGPGAWGSYNEQFF
V: TRBV7-6; D: .; J: TRBJ1-1; CDR3: CASSPSRGTRNTEAFF
V: TRBV19; D: .; J: TRBJ2-2; CDR3: CASSMGLTGELFF
V: TRBV7-9; D: .; J: TRBJ1-2; CDR3: CASRPAGGGDYGYTF
V: TRBV27; D: TRBD2; J: TRBJ2-7; CDR3: CASSTGTSGTYEQYF
V: TRBV4-1; D: .; J: TRBJ2-7; CDR3: CASSQEPGYPYEQYF
V: TRBV15; D: TRBD1; J: TRBJ2-7; CDR3: CATSSSGTGEFYEQYF
V: TRBV27; D: .; J: TRBJ2-5; CDR3: CASSFLAGGTQETQYF
V: TRBV5-1; D: TRBD2; J: TRBJ2-1; CDR3: CASRPGLAGVGDNEQFF
V: TRBV25-1; D: .; J: TRBJ1-5; CDR3: CASSEFLSNQPQHF
V: TRBV7-6; D: .; J: TRBJ1-1; CDR3: CASSLESRGLNTEAFF
V: TRBV6-6; D: .; J: TRBJ2-7; CDR3: CASSIHLAGTGYEQYF
V: TRBV4-1; D: .; J: TRBJ1-1; CDR3: CASAVNTEAFF
V: TRBV5-1; D: TRBD1; J: TRBJ1-2; CDR3: CASSFWTGGNYGYTF
V: TRBV7-9; D: .; J: TRBJ1-2; CDR3: CASSLATAYGYTF
V: TRBV29-1; D: TRBD2; J: TRBJ2-1; CDR3: CSAFGGITYNEQFF
V: TRBV28; D: .; J: TRBJ2-7; CDR3: CASSLSGSWGLYEQYF
V: TRBV15; D: .; J: TRBJ1-3; CDR3: CATSRDGGDSGNTIYF
V: TRBV29-1; D: TRBD1; J: TRBJ2-7; CDR3: CSVDDRVEQYF
V: TRBV14; D: TRBD2; J: TRBJ2-3; CDR3: CASSQRLAGSTDTQYF
V: TRBV27; D: .; J: TRBJ2-2; CDR3: CASTLGRTGELFF
V: TRBV7-2; D: TRBD1; J: TRBJ1-2; CDR3: CASSSGTAHYGYTF
V: TRBV5-6; D: TRBD2; J: TRBJ2-5; CDR3: CASSLAASGTLGETQYF
V: TRBV5-4; D: TRBD1; J: TRBJ2-7; CDR3: CASSLDPGQGVNEQYF